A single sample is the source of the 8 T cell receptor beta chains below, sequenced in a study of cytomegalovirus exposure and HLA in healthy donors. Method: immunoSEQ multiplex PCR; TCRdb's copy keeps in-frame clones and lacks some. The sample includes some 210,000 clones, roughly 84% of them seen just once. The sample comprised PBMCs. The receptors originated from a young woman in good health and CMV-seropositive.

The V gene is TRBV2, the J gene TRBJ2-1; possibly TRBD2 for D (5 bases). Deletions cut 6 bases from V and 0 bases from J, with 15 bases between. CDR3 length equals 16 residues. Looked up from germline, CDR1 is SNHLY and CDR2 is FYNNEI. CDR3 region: CASSSPADLSYNEQFF. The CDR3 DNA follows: TGTGCCAGCAGCTCGCCAGCGGACCTCTCCTACAATGAGCAGTTCTTC.

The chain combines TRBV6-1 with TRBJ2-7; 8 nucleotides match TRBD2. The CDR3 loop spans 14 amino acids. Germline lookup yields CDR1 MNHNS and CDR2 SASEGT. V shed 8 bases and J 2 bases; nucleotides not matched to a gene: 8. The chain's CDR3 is CASDRGGDTYEQYF. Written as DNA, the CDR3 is TGTGCCAGCGATCGGGGGGGGGATACCTACGAGCAGTACTTC.

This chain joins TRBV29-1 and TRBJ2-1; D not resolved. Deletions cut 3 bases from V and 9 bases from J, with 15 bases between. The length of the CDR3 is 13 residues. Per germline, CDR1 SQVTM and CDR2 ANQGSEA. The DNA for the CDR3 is TGCAGCGTTGAGAGAGATAGTAAGTCTGAGCAGTTCTTC. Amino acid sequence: CSVERDSKSEQFF.

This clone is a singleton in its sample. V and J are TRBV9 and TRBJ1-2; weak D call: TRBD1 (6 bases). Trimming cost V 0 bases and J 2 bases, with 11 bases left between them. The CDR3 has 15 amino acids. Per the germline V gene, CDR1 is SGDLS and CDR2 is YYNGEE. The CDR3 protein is CASSVDRARNYGYTF. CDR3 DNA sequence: TGTGCCAGCAGCGTAGACAGGGCGCGCAACTATGGCTACACCTTC. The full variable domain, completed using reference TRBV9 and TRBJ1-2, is DSGVTQTPKHLITATGQRVTLRCSPRSGDLSVYWYQQSLDQGLQFLIQYYNGEERAKGNILERFSAQQFPDLHSELNLSSLELGDSALYFCASSVDRARNYGYTFGSGTRLTVV.

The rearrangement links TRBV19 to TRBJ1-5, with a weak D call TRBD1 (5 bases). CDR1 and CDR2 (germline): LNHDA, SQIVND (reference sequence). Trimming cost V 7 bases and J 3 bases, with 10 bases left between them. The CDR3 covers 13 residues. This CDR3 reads CASTGLVNQPQHF. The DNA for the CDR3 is TGTGCCAGTACAGGGTTGGTCAATCAGCCCCAGCATTTT.

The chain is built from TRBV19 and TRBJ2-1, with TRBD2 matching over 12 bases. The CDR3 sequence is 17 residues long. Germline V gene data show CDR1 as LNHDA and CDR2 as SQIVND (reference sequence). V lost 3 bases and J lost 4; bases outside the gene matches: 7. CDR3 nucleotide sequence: TGTGCCAGTAGTATCTTCGAGACTAGCGGGGGTTACAATGAGCAGTTCTTC. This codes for CASSIFETSGGYNEQFF.

This CDR3 reads CASSLSWRGLAVNNEQFF. For the CDR3, the DNA is TGTGCCAGCAGTTTATCGTGGAGGGGACTAGCGGTAAACAATGAGCAGTTCTTC. This chain links TRBV28 with TRBJ2-1; TRBD2 matches 11 bases. V was clipped by 1 base and J by 5 bases; unmatched bases: 10. The germline V gene has CDR1 MDHEN and CDR2 SYDVKM. CDR3 length: 18 amino acids.

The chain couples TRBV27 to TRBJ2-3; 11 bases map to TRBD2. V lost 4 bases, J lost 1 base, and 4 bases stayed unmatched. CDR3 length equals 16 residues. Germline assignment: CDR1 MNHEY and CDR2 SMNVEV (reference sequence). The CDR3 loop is CASSSLAGAGTDTQYF. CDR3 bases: TGTGCCAGCAGTTCACTAGCGGGAGCCGGCACAGATACGCAGTATTTT.